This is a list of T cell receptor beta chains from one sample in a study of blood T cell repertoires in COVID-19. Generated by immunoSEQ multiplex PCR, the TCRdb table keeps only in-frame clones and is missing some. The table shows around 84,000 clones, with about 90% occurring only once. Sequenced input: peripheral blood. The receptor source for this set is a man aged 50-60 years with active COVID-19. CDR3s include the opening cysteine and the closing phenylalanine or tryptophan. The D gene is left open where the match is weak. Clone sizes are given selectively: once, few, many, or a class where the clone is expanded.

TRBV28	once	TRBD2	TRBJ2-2	CASSYSGGANTGELFF	TGTGCCAGCAGTTATAGCGGGGGGGCCAACACCGGGGAGCTGTTTTTT
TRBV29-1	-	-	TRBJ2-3	CSVGALADTQYF	TGCAGCGTGGGGGCACTAGCGGATACGCAGTATTTT
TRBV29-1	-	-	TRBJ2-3	CSVLPGSTDTQYF	TGCAGCGTCCTCCCAGGGTCGACAGATACGCAGTATTTT
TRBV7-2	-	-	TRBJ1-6	CASSAAGRLPLHF	TGTGCCAGCAGCGCCGCAGGGCGTCTACCCCTCCACTTT
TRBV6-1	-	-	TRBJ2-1	CASSTDNEQFF	TGTGCCAGCAGTACAGACAATGAGCAGTTCTTC
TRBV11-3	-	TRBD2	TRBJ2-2	CASSQGTSGNTGELFF	TGTGCCAGCAGCCAGGGGACTAGCGGGAACACCGGGGAGCTGTTTTTT
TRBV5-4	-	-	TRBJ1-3	CASSLDPGPGNTIYF	TGTGCCAGCAGCTTGGATCCGGGTCCCGGAAACACCATATATTTT
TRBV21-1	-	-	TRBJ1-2	CASSPEGQGEKYGYTF	TGTGCCAGCAGCCCGGAGGGGCAGGGGGAGAAGTATGGCTACACCTTC
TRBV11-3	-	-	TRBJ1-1	CASSLYITEAFF	TGTGCCAGCAGCTTATATATCACTGAAGCTTTCTTT
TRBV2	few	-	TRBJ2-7	CASIRKGDNYEQYF	TGTGCCAGCATCAGAAAAGGGGACAACTACGAGCAGTACTTC
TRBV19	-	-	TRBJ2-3	CASTSLGTDTQYF	TGTGCCAGTACTTCACTAGGGACAGATACGCAGTATTTT
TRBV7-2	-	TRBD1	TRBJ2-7	CASSWDRGVSYEQYF	TGTGCCAGCAGCTGGGACAGGGGTGTCTCCTACGAGCAGTACTTC
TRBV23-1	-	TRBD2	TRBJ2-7	CASTLRAGGYF	TGCGCCAGCACCCTGAGGGCGGGGGGGTACTTC
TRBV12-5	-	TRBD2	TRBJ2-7	CASGLWQGLAGPRHYEQYF	TGTGCTAGTGGTTTGTGGCAGGGACTAGCGGGGCCCAGACACTACGAGCAGTACTTC
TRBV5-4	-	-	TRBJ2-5	CASSLILAQETQYF	TGTGCCAGCAGCTTAATTCTAGCCCAAGAGACCCAGTACTTC
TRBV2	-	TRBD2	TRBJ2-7	CASSRGGYEQYF	TGTGCCAGCAGCCGGGGGGGATACGAGCAGTACTTC
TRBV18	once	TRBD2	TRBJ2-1	CASSPGLAFYNEQFF	TGTGCCAGCTCACCGGGACTAGCATTCTACAATGAGCAGTTCTTC
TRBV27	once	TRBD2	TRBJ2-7	CASSLGAGVPYEQYF	TGTGCCAGCAGTTTAGGGGCGGGGGTCCCCTACGAGCAGTACTTC
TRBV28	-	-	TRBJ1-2	CASSFSGGGYTF	TGTGCCAGCAGTTTTTCGGGAGGAGGCTACACCTTC
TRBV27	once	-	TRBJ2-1	CASSFRYSYNEQFF	TGTGCCAGCAGTTTTCGGTACTCCTACAATGAGCAGTTCTTC
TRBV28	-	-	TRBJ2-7	CASSFGSGEQYF	TGTGCCAGCAGTTTTGGCTCCGGGGAGCAGTACTTC
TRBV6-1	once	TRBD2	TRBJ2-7	CASSENGRNGGYYEQYF	TGTGCCAGCAGTGAAAATGGTAGGAACGGGGGGTACTACGAGCAGTACTTC
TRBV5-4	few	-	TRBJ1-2	CASGPDYGYTF	TGTGCCAGCGGGCCTGACTATGGCTACACCTTC
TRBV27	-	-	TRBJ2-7	CASSQGYEQYF	TGTGCCAGCAGTCAGGGCTACGAGCAGTACTTC
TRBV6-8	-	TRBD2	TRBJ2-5	CASRPSGREETQYF	TGTGCCAGCCGCCCTAGCGGGAGGGAAGAGACCCAGTACTTC
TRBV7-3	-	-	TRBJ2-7	CASSPTRDYEQYF	TGTGCCAGCAGCCCGACTAGGGACTACGAGCAGTACTTC